This T cell receptor beta chain originates from a study of CD8 T cells in ankylosing spondylitis. This CDR3 is built from 15 residues. Germline V lookup: CDR1 SGHRS, CDR2 YFSETQ. V was pared by 4 bases and J by 5 bases, with 5 bases of the junction left unmatched. Whole-study results and caveats: Typical of ankylosing spondylitis blood, it appeared, was a TCR beta motif of 7 or 8 highly homologous variants. Disease-linked clones were found to be CD8+ and relatively rare in peripheral blood. Enrichment of disease-linked clones was reportedly significant in matched ankylosing spondylitis synovial fluid.

On this clonotype: The antigen is unknown.

TCRdb fed the 5' RACE reads into MiXCR, producing one record per CDR3 protein. The sample has approximately 250,000 distinct CDR3 sequences; 20% to 30% are singletons. J is TRBJ1-6 and V is TRBV5-1; 8 positions match TRBD1. The receptor was isolated from a male donor with ankylosing spondylitis or in good health (not recorded which). Sequences were obtained from blood, either unsorted or a sorted T cell fraction (not recorded which). CDR3 bases: TGCGCCAGCAGCACCATACAGGGGGATAATTCACCCCTCCACTTT. Translation gives CASSTIQGDNSPLHF.